What follows describes a single T cell receptor beta chain. This clone showed up just once. No antigen is known for it. Base qualities are not recorded, but no much larger clone differs from it by a single base. CDR1 LNHDA and CDR2 SQIVND are derived from the germline V gene (reference sequence). There are 11 amino acids in the CDR3, from cysteine to phenylalanine inclusive. The retained sequence is limited to the CDR3, 33 bases, with the frame set at the first base. Trimming at the junction amounts to 5 bases on V and 5 bases on J, and the germline ends lie 3 bases apart. The source of the sample is a study of cytomegalovirus exposure and HLA in healthy donors (dated by TCRdb to 2016 to 2017). With regard to the full study: In an earlier analysis of around 540 of the donors, 250 to 350 Gb of sequence data and 120 million or so unique TCR beta sequences from some 170 million T cells were reported. Around 320 gigabases of sequencing data and tens of millions of unique TCR sequences were included in an early release covering several hundred HLA-typed donors. Of the roughly 410 genotyped donors, 65% to 90% were placed in the genetic ancestry cluster associated with self-reported Caucasian donors. The study aimed to test whether signatures of past pathogen exposure could be identified by cataloging public T cell receptors. The study used immunosequencing to profile the T cell repertoires of approximately 690 subjects and linked those repertoires to cytomegalovirus serostatus. A separate validation cohort of roughly 120 different subjects was used in addition to the approximately 700-subject first cohort. To predict cytomegalovirus infection status, the study brought together high-throughput TCR immunosequencing, statistical association of individual TCRs with disease status, and machine learning. A later analysis re-analyzed previously published TCR beta repertoires from 500 to 700 donors and added high-resolution HLA genotyping to study TCR occurrence patterns. Rather than drawing on any new phenotypic data, the later analysis identified candidate immune exposures from TCR beta sequences and the way those sequences occurred across donors. To decide whether each TCR beta V gene segment behaved as functional or pseudogenic, an earlier analysis of 587 of the donors relied on high-throughput TCR beta sequencing. Donor age, sex, ethnicity and CMV serostatus were compiled together with the repertoire data. Genome-wide SNP genotypes for about 65% of the roughly 700 donors were used in a later genetic analysis, which treated that subset as a discovery cohort. All discovery cohort repertoires had been generated using a single sequencing platform. Both class I and class II loci were covered by HLA typing, at four-digit resolution. The number of donors typed differed by locus, with roughly 620-630 for A, B, C, DRB1 and DQB1, over 500 for DQA1, under 610 for DPA1, and some 450 for DPB1. Roughly 5 DR-DQ haplotypes were handled as single units for association and clustering because linkage in the cohort was strong. Among 398 genotyped donors of the cohort, an average of approximately 230,000 unique TCR beta nucleotide sequences were sequenced per donor, 15% to 20% of them non-productive. Results and caveats for the whole study, not just this receptor: Correlated functional status among segregating V segments might be attributable to linkage disequilibrium, but an unknown experimental factor could not be ruled out. Specific HLA alleles were associated with 15,000 to 20,000 TCR beta sequences at a false discovery rate of 0.05 in a later analysis. A later analysis found that TCR association rates varied across HLA loci, with DRB1 alleles showing the most associated TCRs and HLA-C alleles the fewest. The earlier analysis of 587 of the donors excluded roughly 16 rarely observed V segments, including chromosome 9 orphons, because counts were too low. Only TCR beta chains were sequenced in this cohort, and the absence of alpha or paired-chain data limited detectable features. The study gave a list of about 170 TCR beta chains associated with cytomegalovirus. In vitro tests confirmed that three of the cytomegalovirus-associated TCR beta chains recognize cytomegalovirus antigens. In a later genetic analysis, fewer N-insertions in productive TCRs were reported among donors in an Asian-associated ancestry cluster than the roughly 640-donor mean. Cytomegalovirus status was reported to be diagnosed by the classifier with high specificity and sensitivity in both the original and validation cohorts. Because some donors lacked HLA typing at each locus, the association tests relied only on the typed subset. Most TCR sequences were seen in very few donors, while some public TCRs were found in many individuals. A further reported finding was that TCR beta sequences accurately predicted the HLA-A and HLA-B alleles for most subjects in the first cohort. It was suggested by the authors that the approach could potentially be generalized to other disease states and immunological phenotypes. A group of highly shared sequence variants was considered likely to be a technical artifact of the sequencing pipeline. In an earlier analysis of 450 to 750 of the donors, most TCR beta V segments appeared in productive rearrangements about 87% or about 30% of the time, broadly matching IMGT annotations. According to a later analysis, most CMV-associated TCR beta chains appeared to be HLA-restricted, and the HLA associations seemed to be driven largely by CMV exposure. Strong co-occurrence of HLA alleles, especially DR and DQ, made assigning TCR associations to individual alleles difficult. The 87-base-pair reads could not distinguish some IMGT-functional V segments, including TRBV6-2 and TRBV6-3, so those segments were excluded. Presence/absence analyses assumed roughly uniform sequencing depth across donors, an assumption that may not hold. In a later genetic analysis, a missense DCLRE1C variant was associated with V-gene and J-gene trimming of TCR beta chains, and the association was replicated in an independent cohort. In a later analysis, HLA-associated TCR beta chains showed more clonal expansion and lower generation probabilities than non-associated chains that were equally common. The only immune exposure information available for the cohort was CMV serostatus. According to a later analysis, parvovirus B19, influenza, CMV and Epstein-Barr virus appeared linked to several top co-occurrence clusters.

Libraries were constructed by the immunoSEQ multiplex PCR assay. For the multiplex PCR, a mixture combining 60 forward primers for TCR Vbeta segments and 13 reverse primers for TCR Jbeta segments was used. Amplification of the CDR3 region of rearranged TCR beta genes was performed with a multiplex PCR assay on genomic DNA. On the Illumina HiSeq System, the amplified TCR beta libraries were sequenced as 87-base-pair reads. From the authors' description of their analysis: In a later analysis, approximately 74 million unique TCR beta chains were counted across the 666 repertoires, and approximately 11 million of these chains were shared by at least two donors. To remove PCR and sequencing errors, raw reads were error-corrected and collapsed into unique sequences using a nearest-neighbor algorithm that merged closely related sequences. Alignment of CDR3 sequences to IMGT reference sequences was used to assign V, D and J gene segments. For a sequence to be retained, a match of at least six nucleotides was required to both a V gene segment and a J gene segment. Rearrangements were called productive when the CDR3 lacked stop codons and stayed in frame with V and J; all others were non-productive. Following IMGT convention, CDR3 was defined as the stretch from the second conserved V-encoded cysteine to the conserved J-encoded phenylalanine. The earlier analysis of some 580 of the donors excluded any sequence lacking an unambiguous match to a single V gene segment. In an earlier analysis of approximately 500 of the donors, a V segment was called functional when productive rearrangements were above 56.7%, and segregating when the standard deviation between donors exceeded 5%. A statistical classification framework was built for diagnosing cytomegalovirus status from the catalog of TCR beta chain sequences. A later analysis assigned V and J genes by comparing TCR nucleotide sequences with IMGT/GENE-DB human TR gene sequences. A later analysis assigned CDR3 sequences and most-parsimonious VDJ recombination scenarios with the TCRdist pipeline. In a later analysis, every TCR beta chain was defined by the combination of its CDR3 amino acid sequence and its V-gene family, and reads without a unique V-gene family were dropped. As a way to deal with suspected cross-contamination and a sequencing artifact, a later analysis dropped more than 500 nucleotide sequences that were highly shared and had low generation probability. In a later analysis, a clonal expansion index was calculated for each public chain from normalized within-repertoire ranks of inferred template counts. In a later analysis, generation probabilities were computed using a VDJ recombination model fitted to out-of-frame rearrangements, and the results were checked against IGoR. In a later analysis, hypergeometric tests were used to score TCR-TCR, TCR-HLA and TCR-CMV co-occurrence, with a repertoire-size bias correction applied to TCR pairs. A later analysis estimated false discovery rates by permuting HLA or CMV assignments 20 times. In a later analysis, co-occurring TCRs were grouped using DBSCAN, and TCRdist sequence similarity was added for clustering within HLA-allele-positive subsets. For co-occurrence clustering, repertoires with fewer than 30,000 or more than 120,000 public chains were excluded, along with five or six repertoires with anomalous nucleotide sharing. Held by TCRdb, this immuneACCESS table contains in-frame sequences only and omits some clones. Under half of the omission traces to an unresolved V gene where checked; the cause of the rest is unknown. The V and J calls and clone size are taken from that table; D and trimming were inferred from the DNA. The sample table lists 250,000 to 350,000 clones, around 90% of them with a count of one. Around 2.1% of the sample comes from the top ten.

The cohort was made up of approximately 670 healthy bone marrow donors. All cohort members were sampled while nominally healthy, although unrecorded immune exposures were likely present. The donor tested CMV seronegative and was one of the 352 seronegative cohort members. A peripheral blood sample was provided by each donor, and peripheral blood mononuclear cells were used for TCR beta sequencing. Genomic DNA was extracted from the blood cell samples with the Qiagen DNeasy Blood Extraction Kit. The V and J segments used are TRBV19 and TRBJ2-2, with the D gene not confidently named. This clonotype was sampled from a woman under 30 in good health and CMV-seronegative. The sequenced sample was PBMCs. CDR3 region: CASSETGELFF. The nucleotide sequence is TGTGCCAGTAGTGAGACCGGGGAGCTGTTTTTT.